These 10 T cell receptor gamma chains share one sample of origin, sequenced in a study of gamma-delta T cells after stem cell transplantation. TCRdb re-analyzed the RT-PCR reads via CATT. The data contain about 3,000 gamma-chain clones, around 18% of them singletons. The sample taken for sequencing was gamma-delta T cells. The source is a human donor. It is not recorded whose cells these are; they may come from a transplant donor.

The rearrangement uses TRGV2 and TRGJP2. The trim removed 3 bases at V and 3 bases at J, leaving 13 bases unmatched. Germline CDR1 reads EGSNGY; CDR2 reads YDSYNSKV. The CDR3 is made up of 17 amino acids. The CDR3 DNA is TGTGCCACCTGGGACTTTTGGTCCGAGGGTAGTGATTGGATCAAGACGTTT. As protein: CATWDFWSEGSDWIKTF.

V is TRGV2 and J is TRGJ1 or TRGJ2. Trimming removed 0 bases from V and 8 bases from J; junction bases left unmatched: 4. This CDR3 is 12 amino acids long. Germline assignment: CDR1 EGSNGY and CDR2 YDSYNSKV. CDR3 residues: CATWDGLNKKLF. The CDR3 DNA reads as TGTGCCACCTGGGACGGGTTGAATAAGAAACTCTTT.

A few counts support this clone. Different DNA sequences within this sample yield the same CDR3. CDR3 amino acids: CATWDGLSYKKLF. In DNA, the CDR3 is TGTGCCACCTGGGACGGGCTTTCTTATAAGAAACTCTTT. The V gene is TRGV2, the J gene TRGJ1 or TRGJ2. J was trimmed by 6 bases and V by 0 bases; bases with no gene match: 5. The germline V gene has CDR1 EGSNGY and CDR2 YDSYNSKV. The CDR3 length is 13 residues.

The chain recombines TRGV9 with TRGJ1 or TRGJ2. CDR3 length: 10 amino acids. The germline gives CDR1 GITISATS, CDR2 ISYDGTV (reference sequence). Trimming removed 9 bases from V and 8 bases from J; junction bases left unmatched: 7. CDR3 sequence: CALLANKKLF. As DNA, the CDR3 is TGTGCCTTGCTTGCCAATAAGAAACTCTTT.

This clone was observed a few times. This chain connects TRGV4 to TRGJ1 or TRGJ2. V was pared by 0 bases and J by 6 bases, with 8 bases of the junction left unmatched. Per germline, CDR1 EGSTGY and CDR2 YDSYTSSV. The CDR3 totals 14 residues. The CDR3 protein is CATWDGPLGYKKLF. CDR3 nucleotides: TGTGCCACCTGGGATGGGCCCTTGGGTTATAAGAAACTCTTT.

This chain joins TRGV9 and TRGJ1 or TRGJ2. Germline V gives CDR1 GITISATS, CDR2 ISYDGTV (reference sequence). This CDR3 region has 16 residues. The trim removed 1 base at V and 5 bases at J, leaving 14 bases unmatched. CDR3 in amino acids: CALWEVRGRYDYKKLF. In DNA, the CDR3 is TGTGCCTTGTGGGAGGTTCGTGGGAGATACGATTATAAGAAACTCTTT.

This clone has just a few counts. J is TRGJ1 or TRGJ2 and V is TRGV2. The CDR3 is 13 amino acids. CDR1 is EGSNGY, CDR2 YDSYNSKV, per germline. The junction had 5 bases not matched to a gene; V was cut back by 2 bases and J by 4 bases. The CDR3 DNA is TGTGCCACCTGGGACGAAAACTATTATAAGAAACTCTTT. Translated, it gives CATWDENYYKKLF.

This clone appeared a few times. The rearrangement links TRGV4 to TRGJ1 or TRGJ2. Germline V CDR1 and CDR2: EGSTGY, YDSYTSSV. The V segment lost 4 bases and the J segment 9 bases; nucleotides outside the gene matches: 12. This CDR3 is built from 13 residues. The CDR3 is CATWDVRQGKKLF. CDR3 sequence (DNA): TGTGCCACCTGGGACGTCCGCCAAGGTAAGAAACTCTTT.

In its sample, this clone ranks as medium-sized. Different DNA sequences within this sample yield the same CDR3. The chain recombines TRGV9 with TRGJP. The length of the CDR3 is 16 residues. Germline V gene data show CDR1 as GITISATS and CDR2 as ISYDGTV (reference sequence). V shed 2 bases, J shed 4 bases, and the junction held 2 bases outside the gene matches. The CDR3 DNA reads TGTGCCTTGTGGGAGGGACAAGAGTTGGGCAAAAAAATCAAGGTATTT. Protein sequence: CALWEGQELGKKIKVF.

V gene TRGV3 combines with J gene TRGJ1 or TRGJ2. Germline CDR1 is VTNTFY and CDR2 is YDVSTARD (reference sequence). V was pared by 0 bases and J by 7 bases, with 12 bases of the junction left unmatched. CDR3 length equals 15 residues. CDR3 nucleotide sequence: TGTGCCACCTGGGACAGGCGACCCGAGGGGTATAAGAAACTCTTT. Encoded protein: CATWDRRPEGYKKLF.